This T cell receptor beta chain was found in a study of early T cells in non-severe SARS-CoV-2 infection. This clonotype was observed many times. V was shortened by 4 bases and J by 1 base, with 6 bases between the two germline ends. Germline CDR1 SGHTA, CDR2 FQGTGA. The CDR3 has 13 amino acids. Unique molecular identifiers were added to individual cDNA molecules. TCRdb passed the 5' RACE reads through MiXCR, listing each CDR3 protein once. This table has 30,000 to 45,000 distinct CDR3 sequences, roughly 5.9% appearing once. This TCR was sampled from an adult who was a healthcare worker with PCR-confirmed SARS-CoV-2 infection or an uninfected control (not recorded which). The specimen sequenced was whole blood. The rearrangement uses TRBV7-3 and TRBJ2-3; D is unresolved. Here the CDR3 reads CASSYTRTDTQYF. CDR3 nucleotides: TGTGCCAGCAGCTACACCCGCACAGATACGCAGTATTTT.